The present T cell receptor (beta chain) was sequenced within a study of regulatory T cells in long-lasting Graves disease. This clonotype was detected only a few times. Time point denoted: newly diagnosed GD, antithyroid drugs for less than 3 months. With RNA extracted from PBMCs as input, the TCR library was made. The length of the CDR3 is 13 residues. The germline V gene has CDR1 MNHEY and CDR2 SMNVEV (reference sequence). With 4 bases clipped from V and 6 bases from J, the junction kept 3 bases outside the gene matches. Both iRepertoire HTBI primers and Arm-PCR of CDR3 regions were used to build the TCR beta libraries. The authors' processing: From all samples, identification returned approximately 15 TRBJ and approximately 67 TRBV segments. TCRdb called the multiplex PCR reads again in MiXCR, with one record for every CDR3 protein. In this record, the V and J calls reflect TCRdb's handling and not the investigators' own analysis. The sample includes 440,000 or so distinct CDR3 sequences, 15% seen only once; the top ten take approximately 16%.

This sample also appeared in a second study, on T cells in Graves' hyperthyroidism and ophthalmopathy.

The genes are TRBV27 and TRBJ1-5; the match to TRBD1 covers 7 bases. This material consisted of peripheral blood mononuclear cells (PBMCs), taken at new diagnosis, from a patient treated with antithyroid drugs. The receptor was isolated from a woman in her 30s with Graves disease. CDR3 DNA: TGTGCCAGCAGTTCGACAGGGAGTCAGCCCCAGCATTTT. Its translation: CASSSTGSQPQHF.